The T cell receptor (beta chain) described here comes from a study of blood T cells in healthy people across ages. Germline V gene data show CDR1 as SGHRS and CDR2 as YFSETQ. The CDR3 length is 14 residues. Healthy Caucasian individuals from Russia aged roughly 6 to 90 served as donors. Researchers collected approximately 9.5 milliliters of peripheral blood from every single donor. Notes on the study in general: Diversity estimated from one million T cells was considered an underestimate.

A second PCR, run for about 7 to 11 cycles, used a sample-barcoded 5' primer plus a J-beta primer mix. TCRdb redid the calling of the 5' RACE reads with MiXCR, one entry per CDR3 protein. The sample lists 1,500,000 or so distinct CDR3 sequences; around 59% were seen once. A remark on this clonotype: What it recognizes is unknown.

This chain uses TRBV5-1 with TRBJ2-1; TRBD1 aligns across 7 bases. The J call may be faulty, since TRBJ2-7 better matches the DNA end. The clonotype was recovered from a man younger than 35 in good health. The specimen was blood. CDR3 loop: CASRETGRFDEQYF. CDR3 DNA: TGCGCCAGCAGGGAGACAGGGCGTTTCGACGAGCAGTACTTC.